This record covers a single TCR beta chain. Investigators divided CD4+ cells into CD45RA+ naive and CD45RA-negative memory subsets. V shed 5 bases and J 6 bases; nucleotides not matched to a gene: 10. The CDR3 has 15 residues. Germline values: CDR1 SNHLY, CDR2 FYNNEI. This sample was included in a study of shared clonotypes between healthy human individuals. Libraries were prepared by immunoSEQ multiplex PCR; TCRdb keeps only in-frame clonotypes and omits some of them. The sample lists about 2.4 million clones, approximately 90% occurring once. V and J are TRBV2 and TRBJ1-5, with 7 positions matching TRBD1. The source material was naive CD4+ T cells sorted from blood. As to subset: CD45RA+ positively selected. The clonotype originates from a man aged 18 to 29 in good health. CDR3 in DNA: TGTGCCAGCAGTCGACAGGGAGCAGGTTTTCAGCCCCAGCATTTT. This gives the protein CASSRQGAGFQPQHF.